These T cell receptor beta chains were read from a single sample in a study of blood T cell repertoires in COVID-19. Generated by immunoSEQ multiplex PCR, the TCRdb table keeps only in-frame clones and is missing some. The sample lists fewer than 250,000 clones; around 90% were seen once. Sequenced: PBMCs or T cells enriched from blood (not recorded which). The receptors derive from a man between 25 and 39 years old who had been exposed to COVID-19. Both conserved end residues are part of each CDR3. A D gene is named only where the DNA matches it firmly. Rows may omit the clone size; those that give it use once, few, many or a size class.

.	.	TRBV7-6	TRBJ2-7	CASSFSGASTYEQYF	TGTGCCAGCAGCTTCTCAGGGGCGAGCACCTACGAGCAGTACTTC
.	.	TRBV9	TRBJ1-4	CASSVVGATNEKLFF	TGTGCCAGCAGCGTAGTCGGGGCAACTAATGAAAAACTGTTTTTT
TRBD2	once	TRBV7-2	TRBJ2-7	CASSFPGGPNEQYF	TGTGCCAGCAGCTTTCCGGGGGGGCCCAACGAGCAGTACTTC
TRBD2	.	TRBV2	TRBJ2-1	CASSSPRTSGERGSNEQFF	TGTGCCAGCAGTTCTCCTCGGACTAGCGGGGAGAGAGGGAGTAATGAGCAGTTCTTC
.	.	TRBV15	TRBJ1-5	CATSRGEGGRQPQHF	TGTGCCACCAGCAGAGGCGAAGGGGGTCGGCAGCCCCAGCATTTT
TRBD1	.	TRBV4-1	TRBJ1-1	CASSQDRTGRGEAFF	TGCGCCAGCAGCCAAGACAGGACAGGGAGGGGTGAAGCTTTCTTT
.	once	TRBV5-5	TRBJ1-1	CASSSTQGKTEAFF	TGTGCCAGCAGCTCCACGCAGGGTAAGACTGAAGCTTTCTTT
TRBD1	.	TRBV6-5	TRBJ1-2	CASRSSVGDSYSF	TGTGCCAGCAGGAGTTCTGTAGGGGACAGTTACTCCTTC
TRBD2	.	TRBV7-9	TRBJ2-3	CASSLGSPSGNTDTQYF	TGTGCCAGCAGCTTAGGAAGTCCGAGCGGGAATACAGATACGCAGTATTTT
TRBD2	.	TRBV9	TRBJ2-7	CASSQGLAGAKQYF	TGTGCCAGCAGCCAGGGTTTAGCGGGGGCCAAGCAGTACTTC
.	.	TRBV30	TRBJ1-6	CAWIRSSYNSPLHF	TGTGCCTGGATTAGGAGCTCCTATAATTCACCCCTCCACTTT
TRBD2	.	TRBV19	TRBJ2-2	CASRTLAGANTGELFF	TGTGCCAGTAGAACACTAGCGGGAGCGAACACCGGGGAGCTGTTTTTT
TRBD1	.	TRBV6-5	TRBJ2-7	CASSPDRNYEQYF	TGTGCCAGCAGTCCGGACAGGAACTACGAGCAGTACTTC